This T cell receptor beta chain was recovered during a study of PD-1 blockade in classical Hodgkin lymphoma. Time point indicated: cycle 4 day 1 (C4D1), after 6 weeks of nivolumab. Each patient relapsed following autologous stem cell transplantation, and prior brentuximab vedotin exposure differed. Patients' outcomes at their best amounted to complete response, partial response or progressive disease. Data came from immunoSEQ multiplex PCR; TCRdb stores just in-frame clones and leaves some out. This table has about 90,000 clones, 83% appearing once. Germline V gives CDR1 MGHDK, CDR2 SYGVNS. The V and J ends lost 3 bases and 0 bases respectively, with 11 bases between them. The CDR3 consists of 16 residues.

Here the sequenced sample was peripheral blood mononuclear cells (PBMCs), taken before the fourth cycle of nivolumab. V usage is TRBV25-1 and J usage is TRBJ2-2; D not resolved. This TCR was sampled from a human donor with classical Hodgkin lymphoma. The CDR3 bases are TGTGCCAGCAGTGAGTTCGGCGTAACGAACACCGGGGAGCTGTTTTTT. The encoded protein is CASSEFGVTNTGELFF.